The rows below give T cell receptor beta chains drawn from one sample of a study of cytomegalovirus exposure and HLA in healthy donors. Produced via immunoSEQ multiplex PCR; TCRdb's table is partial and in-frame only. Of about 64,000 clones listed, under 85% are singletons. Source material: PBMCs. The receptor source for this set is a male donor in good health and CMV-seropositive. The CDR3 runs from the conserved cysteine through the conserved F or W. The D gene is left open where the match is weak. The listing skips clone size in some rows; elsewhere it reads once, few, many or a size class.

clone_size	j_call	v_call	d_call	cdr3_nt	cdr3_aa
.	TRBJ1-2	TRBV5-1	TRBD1	TGCGCCAGCAGCATGGGACAGGGGTCTAACTATGGCTACACCTTC	CASSMGQGSNYGYTF
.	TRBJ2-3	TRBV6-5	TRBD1	TGTGCCAGCAGGCGACAGGGATCAGATACGCAGTATTTT	CASRRQGSDTQYF
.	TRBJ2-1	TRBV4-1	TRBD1	TGCGCCAGCAGCGAAGAGGGTGACAGGGCAAACAATGAGCAGTTCTTC	CASSEEGDRANNEQFF
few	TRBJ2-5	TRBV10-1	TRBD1	TGCGCCAGCAGTGAATGGGACAGGTATCCCCAGTACTTC	CASSEWDRYPQYF
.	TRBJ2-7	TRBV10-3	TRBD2	TGTGCCATCAGTGAGTCAGCGGGGGGGCCCTACGAGCAGTACTTC	CAISESAGGPYEQYF
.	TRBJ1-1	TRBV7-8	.	TGTGCCAGCAGCTTAGCGACAGGTTTGAACACTGAAGCTTTCTTT	CASSLATGLNTEAFF
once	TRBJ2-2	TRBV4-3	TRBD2	TGCGCCAGCAGCCAAGCCCCGACCGGGAGCGGGGGGACCACCGGGGAGCTGTTTTTT	CASSQAPTGSGGTTGELFF
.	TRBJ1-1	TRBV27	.	TGTGCCAGCAGTTTCGGAGGCAGCTTGAACACTGAAGCTTTCTTT	CASSFGGSLNTEAFF
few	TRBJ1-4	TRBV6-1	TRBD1	TGTGCCAGCAGTGCCCGACAGGGCCGGGAAAAACTGTTTTTT	CASSARQGREKLFF
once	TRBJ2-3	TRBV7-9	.	TGTGCCAGCAGCGCGGTGGTGCCAGATACGCAGTATTTT	CASSAVVPDTQYF
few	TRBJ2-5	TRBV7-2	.	TGTGCCAGCAGCTACCAGACAGGGAGGAAAGAGACCCAGTACTTC	CASSYQTGRKETQYF
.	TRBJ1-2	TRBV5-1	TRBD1	TGCGCCAGCAGCCTAAGGGACAGGCACTATGGCTACACCTTC	CASSLRDRHYGYTF
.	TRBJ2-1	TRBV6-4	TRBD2	TGTGCCAGCAGCACGGGACTAGCGGGAGTCAATGAGCAGTTCTTC	CASSTGLAGVNEQFF
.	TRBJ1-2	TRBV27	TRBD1	TGTGCCAGCAGGTGGGGACAGGGGTATGGCTACACCTTC	CASRWGQGYGYTF
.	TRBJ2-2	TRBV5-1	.	TGCGCCAGCAGCTTGTTTTCTCAGGGGACAAACACCGGGGAGCTGTTTTTT	CASSLFSQGTNTGELFF
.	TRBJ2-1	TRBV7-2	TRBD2	TGTGCCAGCAGCCCTGGTCCCGGGACTAGCATCCATGAGCAGTTCTTC	CASSPGPGTSIHEQFF
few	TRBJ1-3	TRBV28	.	TGTGCCAGCAGCCGCTGGGGAGGGAGCTCTGGAAACACCATATATTTT	CASSRWGGSSGNTIYF
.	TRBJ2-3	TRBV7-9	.	TGTGCCAGCAGCTTAAGCCACTCGCCAGATACGCAGTATTTT	CASSLSHSPDTQYF
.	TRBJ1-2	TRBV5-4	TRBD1	TGTGCCAGCAGCTTTAACAGGGGGAACTATGGCTACACCTTC	CASSFNRGNYGYTF
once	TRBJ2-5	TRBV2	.	TGTGCCAGCAGTGACGGAGGGGCCGGTCGGACCCAGTACTTC	CASSDGGAGRTQYF
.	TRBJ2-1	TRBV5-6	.	TGTGCCAGCAGCTTGGCGGGGGCAGGGGGTGGTCATGAGCAGTTCTTC	CASSLAGAGGGHEQFF
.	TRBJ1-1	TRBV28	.	TGTGCCAGCAGTTTAGGAGAAGTCACTGAAGCTTTCTTT	CASSLGEVTEAFF
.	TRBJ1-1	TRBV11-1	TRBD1	TGTGCCAGCAGCGGATGGGGGACAGGGGGATCGGACACTGAAGCTTTCTTT	CASSGWGTGGSDTEAFF
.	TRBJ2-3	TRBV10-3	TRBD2	TGTGCCATCAGTGAACGACTAGCGCCTGGCACAGATACGCAGTATTTT	CAISERLAPGTDTQYF
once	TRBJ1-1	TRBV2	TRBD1	TGTGCCAGCAGGGCCCTGAGGGGGCCCGACACTGAAGCTTTCTTT	CASRALRGPDTEAFF
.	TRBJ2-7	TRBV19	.	TGTGCCAGTAGTATAAGGCAGGATGCTTCCTACGAGCAGTACTTC	CASSIRQDASYEQYF
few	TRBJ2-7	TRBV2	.	TGTGCCAGCAGCAGCGGACCCTACTACGAGCAGTACTTC	CASSSGPYYEQYF
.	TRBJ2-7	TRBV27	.	TGTGCCAGCAGACTATCCGGGTCCCACGAGCAGTACTTC	CASRLSGSHEQYF
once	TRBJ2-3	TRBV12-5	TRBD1	TGTGCTAGTGGTTTAGACAGGGCAAGCACAGATACGCAGTATTTT	CASGLDRASTDTQYF
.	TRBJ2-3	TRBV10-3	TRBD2	TGTGCCACCACGACTAGCGGGGGGGCCAAAGATACGCAGTATTTT	CATTTSGGAKDTQYF
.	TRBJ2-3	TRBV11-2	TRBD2	TGTGCCAGCAGCTCAAGCGGGGGGGCCGGAGATACGCAGTATTTT	CASSSSGGAGDTQYF
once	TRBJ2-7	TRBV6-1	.	TGTGCCAGCAGTGAAGAGGCGTGGGAGCGCTACGAGCAGTACTTC	CASSEEAWERYEQYF
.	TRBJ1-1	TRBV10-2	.	TGCGCCAGCAGTGACTTACAGGTTGAAGCTTTCTTT	CASSDLQVEAFF
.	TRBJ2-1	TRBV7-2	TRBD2	TGTGCCAGCAGCTTCTTCAAACTAGCGGGGGCAGCCTACAATGAGCAGTTCTTC	CASSFFKLAGAAYNEQFF
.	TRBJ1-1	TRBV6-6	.	TGTGCCAGCAGTTTGGGCGACAGGAAGACTGAAGCTTTCTTT	CASSLGDRKTEAFF
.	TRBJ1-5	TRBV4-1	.	TGCGCCAGCAGCCCTCTAGGGGCCACCGTCAATCAGCCCCAGCATTTT	CASSPLGATVNQPQHF
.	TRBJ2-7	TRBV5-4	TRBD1	TGTGCCAGCAGCCCAGTGGGACAGGCGGAAAGCTCCTACGAGCAGTACTTC	CASSPVGQAESSYEQYF
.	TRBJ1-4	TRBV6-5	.	TGTGCCAGCAGTTACCGTACAGGGAATGAAAAACTGTTTTTT	CASSYRTGNEKLFF
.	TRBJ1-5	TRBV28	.	TGTGCCAGCAGCCCCCGGGGGGGGTTCCAGCCCCAGCATTTT	CASSPRGGFQPQHF
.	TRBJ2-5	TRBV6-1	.	TGTGCCAGCAGTGAAGCGTGGTGGCAGGGCCAAGAGACCCAGTACTTC	CASSEAWWQGQETQYF
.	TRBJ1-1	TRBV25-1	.	TGTGCCAGCAGTGAGCCAGGGGAGTTGATCCCTGAAGCTTTCTTT	CASSEPGELIPEAFF
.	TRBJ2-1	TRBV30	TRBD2	TGTGCCTGGAGTGTAAGAGGTAGCGGGGGGGCTAACAATGAGCAGTTCTTC	CAWSVRGSGGANNEQFF
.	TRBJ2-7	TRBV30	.	TGTGCCTGGAGTGTACCCCAACAGGCCACCTACGAGCAGTACTTC	CAWSVPQQATYEQYF